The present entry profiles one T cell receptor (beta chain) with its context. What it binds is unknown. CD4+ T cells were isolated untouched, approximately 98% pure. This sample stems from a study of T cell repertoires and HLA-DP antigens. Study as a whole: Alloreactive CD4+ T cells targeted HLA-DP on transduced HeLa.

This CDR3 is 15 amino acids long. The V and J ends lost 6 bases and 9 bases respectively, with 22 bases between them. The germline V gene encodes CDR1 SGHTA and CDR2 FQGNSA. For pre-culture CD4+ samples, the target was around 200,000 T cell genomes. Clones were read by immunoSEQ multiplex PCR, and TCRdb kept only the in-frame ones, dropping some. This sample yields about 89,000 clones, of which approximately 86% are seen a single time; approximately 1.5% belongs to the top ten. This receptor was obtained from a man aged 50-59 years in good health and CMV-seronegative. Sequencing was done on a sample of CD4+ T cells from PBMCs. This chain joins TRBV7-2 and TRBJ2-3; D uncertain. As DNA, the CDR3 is TGTGCCAGCAGTTACAAGGTTCCCCCACTGGGAACGCAGTATTTT. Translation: CASSYKVPPLGTQYF.